One and the same sample provided the 17 T cell receptor delta chains below, sequenced in a study of Vδ1+ human thymocytes. Study conclusions and caveats: Thymic TRG and TRD repertoires appeared highly polyclonal.

RNA was extracted from the cells and then reverse transcribed. CDR3 amplicons came from multiplex PCR with pooled V-gene forward and constant-region reverse primers. TCRdb re-processed the multiplex PCR reads via CATT. Of about 25,000 delta-chain clones listed, 25% to 30% were seen once; the top ten hold around 1.5%. Their target antigens are unknown. Sequenced sample: Vdelta1+ gamma-delta thymocytes from the thymus. Subset meaning: FACS-sorted CD3+ TCRalphabeta- TCRVdelta1+ TCRVdelta2- thymocytes. The receptors stem from a boy in the first two years of life who had congenital heart surgery.

About this clone: A much larger clone lies a single base off, so this may be a read error. The chain links TRDV1 to TRDJ1, with D possibly being TRDD3 (6 bases). Between the trimmed V and J ends, which lost 0 bases and 4 bases, there was a span of 21 bases. This CDR3 spans 18 amino acids. Germline V lookup: CDR1 TSWWSYY, CDR2 QGS. For the CDR3, the DNA is TGTGCTCTTGGGGAACTAACGAGACTGGGAATGGGGGGCGATAAACTCATCTTT. Translating gives CALGELTRLGMGGDKLIF.

The chain joins TRDV1 to TRDJ1; D is ambiguous. Per the germline V gene, CDR1 is TSWWSYY and CDR2 is QGS. V was pared by 2 bases and J by 0 bases, with 22 bases between. This CDR3 comprises 19 residues. CDR3 residues: CALGEAENAAAPYTDKLIF. The CDR3 DNA sequence: TGTGCTCTTGGGGAAGCTGAGAACGCGGCTGCCCCGTACACCGATAAACTCATCTTT.

A few counts support this clone. This may be a read error, as it is one base from a much larger clone. V usage is TRDV2 and J usage is TRDJ3; the D is unclear. Looked up from germline, CDR1 is GEAIGNYY and CDR2 is EKD. The CDR3 runs to 16 residues. CDR3 nucleotide sequence: TGTGCCTATGACACCGTCCTTAAGTGGGACACCCGACAGATGTTTTTC. Residues: CAYDTVLKWDTRQMFF.

As for this clone: Other DNA sequences of this sample code for an identical CDR3. The chain uses TRDV1 and TRDJ1; D is unresolved. The germline V gene encodes CDR1 TSWWSYY and CDR2 QGS. The CDR3 sequence is 18 residues long. V was shortened by 0 bases and J by 3 bases, with 20 bases between the two germline ends. The chain's CDR3 is CALGELRELGQKSDKLIF. DNA of the CDR3: TGTGCTCTTGGGGAACTAAGGGAATTGGGTCAGAAGTCCGATAAACTCATCTTT.

The chain has TRDV1 and TRDJ1; TRDD3 matches 9 bases. With 2 bases clipped from V and 7 bases from J, the junction kept 14 bases outside the gene matches. CDR3 length: 17 amino acids. Germline V lookup: CDR1 TSWWSYY, CDR2 QGS. CDR3 amino acids: CALGEENWGTRGAKLIF. The CDR3 DNA sequence: TGTGCTCTTGGGGAAGAAAACTGGGGGACACGGGGAGCTAAACTCATCTTT.

This rearrangement joins TRDV1 to TRDJ1; 11 positions match TRDD3. Germline trimming cut 1 base from V and 0 bases from J; bases unmatched to any gene: 19. Per the germline V gene, CDR1 is TSWWSYY and CDR2 is QGS. The CDR3 totals 22 residues. The CDR3 here is CALGEPLHYELGDIGYTDKLIF. The CDR3 nucleotides read TGTGCTCTTGGGGAACCCCTCCATTACGAACTGGGGGATATTGGGTACACCGATAAACTCATCTTT.

V gene TRDV1 combines with J gene TRDJ1; D possibly uses TRDD2 or TRDD3 (6 bases each). Germline loops: CDR1 TSWWSYY, CDR2 QGS. The CDR3 has 19 residues. The ends were cut back, 4 bases at V and 6 bases at J, with 30 bases in the middle. As DNA, the CDR3 is TGTGCTCTTGGGGGTACTGAACTTCCTCCCTTGTACTGGGATTATAAACTCATCTTT. It yields the protein CALGGTELPPLYWDYKLIF.

This clone was detected only a few times. The rearrangement joins TRDV1 to TRDJ1; 10 nucleotides agree with TRDD3. The germline V gene has CDR1 TSWWSYY and CDR2 QGS. V was clipped by 0 bases and J by 7 bases; unmatched bases: 14. This CDR3 comprises 18 residues. The CDR3 DNA follows: TGTGCTCTTGGGGAACTTCGCCCCTGCGGGGGATACGCCCGTAAACTCATCTTT. Encoded protein: CALGELRPCGGYARKLIF.

The chain joins TRDV1 to TRDJ1; TRDD3 agrees at 8 bases. The CDR3 is 21 amino acids. V was pared by 6 bases and J by 0 bases, with 24 bases of the junction left unmatched. Germline V gene sequence: CDR1 TSWWSYY, CDR2 QGS. CDR3 sequence reads: CALGVLNCGIRPTLYTDKLIF. The CDR3 region has the DNA TGTGCTCTTGGTGTACTCAACTGTGGGATACGGCCAACCTTGTACACCGATAAACTCATCTTT.

A note on this clone: One base separates it from a far larger clone, so it is likely a read error. The chain carries TRDV2 and TRDJ1; 12 positions agree with TRDD3. Germline V CDR1 and CDR2: GEAIGNYY, EKD. The CDR3 length is 16 residues. Trimming removed 6 bases from V and 8 bases from J; junction bases left unmatched: 15. The CDR3 region is CACTYDLLGDTSKLIF. In nucleotides, the CDR3 is TGTGCCTGTACCTATGACCTACTGGGGGATACTTCGAAACTCATCTTT.

This clone was counted a few times. This chain connects TRDV1 to TRDJ1; D gene unclear. V lost 0 bases, J lost 0 bases, and 20 bases lay in between. This CDR3 spans 19 amino acids. The V gene's germline CDR1 is TSWWSYY and CDR2 QGS. The CDR3 DNA sequence: TGTGCTCTTGGGGAACTCGATCGGGCGGGCCGCCATCACACCGATAAACTCATCTTT. Encoded protein: CALGELDRAGRHHTDKLIF.

The V call is TRDV1, the J call TRDJ1, with D perhaps given as TRDD2 or TRDD3 (9 bases each). This CDR3 contains 31 residues. Germline V gene data show CDR1 as TSWWSYY and CDR2 as QGS. V was trimmed by 1 base and J by 0 bases, leaving 57 bases between them. This CDR3 reads CALGERKVRNVGRPSYVPYWGDTPYTDKLIF. DNA of the CDR3: TGTGCTCTTGGGGAACGAAAGGTACGGAACGTAGGAAGGCCTTCCTACGTTCCGTACTGGGGGGATACCCCGTACACCGATAAACTCATCTTT.

To note about this clone: This clone may be a read error of a much larger clone one base away. This sample includes further DNA sequences coding for the same CDR3. The rearrangement joins TRDV1 to TRDJ1; 9 nucleotides match TRDD3. This CDR3 contains 21 residues. Germline lookup yields CDR1 TSWWSYY and CDR2 QGS. Here the CDR3 reads CALGESVLGHWGTSYTDKPIF. The CDR3 coding sequence is TGTGCTCTTGGGGAATCCGTTCTGGGTCACTGGGGGACCTCGTACACCGATAAACCCATCTTT.

Of note for this clone: Just one base apart from a much larger clone, this may be a read error. The chain is built from TRDV1 and TRDJ1, with 9 bases lining up with TRDD3. Unmatched junction bases numbered 21, after V lost 1 base and J lost 3 bases. This CDR3 is 21 amino acids long. Germline-derived CDR1 and CDR2 are TSWWSYY and QGS. The CDR3 coding sequence is TGTGCTCTTGGGGAACGTCTCACCTACAGCTGGGGGATCACACACGCCGATAAACTCATCTTT. Translating it yields CALGERLTYSWGITHADKLIF.

Concerning this clone: A far larger clone is off by one base, so a read error is likely. The chain employs TRDV2 and TRDJ2; the D gene is possibly TRDD1 (6 bases). Germline V CDR1 and CDR2: GEAIGNYY, EKD. The CDR3 runs 15 residues. V was cut by 8 bases and J by 3 bases, with 18 bases left in between. CDR3 bases: TGTGCCTACCCTGGTGGGGAAATACTGACAGCACAACTCTTCTTT. It is translated as CAYPGGEILTAQLFF.

V usage is TRDV1 and J usage is TRDJ1, with 10 bases identical to TRDD3. Trimming at V came to 1 base and at J to 7 bases, leaving 9 bases not matched to a gene. Germline V gene data show CDR1 as TSWWSYY and CDR2 as QGS. The CDR3 sequence is 16 residues long. The CDR3 loop is CALGEPPTTGGSKLIF. Here the CDR3 DNA reads TGTGCTCTTGGGGAACCCCCTACGACTGGGGGATCTAAACTCATCTTT.

As for this clone: The junction and the germline gene differ at one end; a read error may be behind it. The chain employs TRDV1 and TRDJ1, with D perhaps matching TRDD3 (6 bases). The germline V gene has CDR1 TSWWSYY and CDR2 QGS. The CDR3 covers 17 residues. The CDR3 DNA follows: TGTGCTCTTGGGGAACTAGTCGGGGGGAAAAATCGGAATAAACCCATCTTT. It is translated as CALGELVGGKNRNKPIF.